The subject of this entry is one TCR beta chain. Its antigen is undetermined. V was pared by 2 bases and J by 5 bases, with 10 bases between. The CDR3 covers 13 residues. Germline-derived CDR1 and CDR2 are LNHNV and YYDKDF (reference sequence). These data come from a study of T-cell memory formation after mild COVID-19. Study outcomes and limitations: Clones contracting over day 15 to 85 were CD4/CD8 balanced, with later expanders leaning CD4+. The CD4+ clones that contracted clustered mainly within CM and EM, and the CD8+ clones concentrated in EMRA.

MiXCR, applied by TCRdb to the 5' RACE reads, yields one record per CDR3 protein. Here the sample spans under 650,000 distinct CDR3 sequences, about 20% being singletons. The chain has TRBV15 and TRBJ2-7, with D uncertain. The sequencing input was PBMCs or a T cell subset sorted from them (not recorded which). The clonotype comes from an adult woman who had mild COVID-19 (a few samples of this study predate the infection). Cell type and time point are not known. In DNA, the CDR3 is TGTGCCACCAGCAGAATATTAGGGAACGAGCAGTACTTC. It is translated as CATSRILGNEQYF.